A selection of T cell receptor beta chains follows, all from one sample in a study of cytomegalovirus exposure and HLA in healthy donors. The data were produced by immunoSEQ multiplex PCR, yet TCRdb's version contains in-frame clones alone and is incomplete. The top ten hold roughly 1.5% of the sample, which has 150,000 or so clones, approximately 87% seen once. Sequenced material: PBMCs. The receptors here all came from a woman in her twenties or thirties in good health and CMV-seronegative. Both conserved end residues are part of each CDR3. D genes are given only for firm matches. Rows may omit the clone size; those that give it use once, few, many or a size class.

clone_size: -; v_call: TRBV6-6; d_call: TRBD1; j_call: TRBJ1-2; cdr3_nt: TGTGCCAGCAGTGCCACAACAGGGGCCGAAGGCTACACCTTC; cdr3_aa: CASSATTGAEGYTF
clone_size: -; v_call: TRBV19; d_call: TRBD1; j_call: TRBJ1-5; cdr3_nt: TGTGCCAGTACCCCGGGACAGGGGTACAATCAGCCCCAGCATTTT; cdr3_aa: CASTPGQGYNQPQHF
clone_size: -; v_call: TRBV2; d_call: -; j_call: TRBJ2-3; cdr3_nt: TGTGCCAGCAGCACGTACAGAAGAAGCACAGATACGCAGTATTTT; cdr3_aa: CASSTYRRSTDTQYF
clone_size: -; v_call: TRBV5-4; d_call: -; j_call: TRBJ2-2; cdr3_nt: TGTGCCAGCAGCTTGTCACAGAACACCGGGGAGCTGTTTTTT; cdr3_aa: CASSLSQNTGELFF
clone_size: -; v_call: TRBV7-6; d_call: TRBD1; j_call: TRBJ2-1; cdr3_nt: TGTGCCACGGGACAGGGGGCCTACAATGAGCAGTTCTTC; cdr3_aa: CATGQGAYNEQFF
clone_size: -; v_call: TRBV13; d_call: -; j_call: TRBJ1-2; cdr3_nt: TGTGCCAGCAGCTCCGGGCAGGGCTCTCTTTATGGCTACACCTTC; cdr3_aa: CASSSGQGSLYGYTF
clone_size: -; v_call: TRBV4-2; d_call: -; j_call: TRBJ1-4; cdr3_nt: TGTGCCAGCGGAAAAGAGACACATAATGAAAAACTGTTTTTT; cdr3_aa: CASGKETHNEKLFF
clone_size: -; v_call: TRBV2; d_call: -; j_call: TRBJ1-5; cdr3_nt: TGTGCCAGCACGGGGTCAGAAGAAAATCAGCCCCAGCATTTT; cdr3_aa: CASTGSEENQPQHF
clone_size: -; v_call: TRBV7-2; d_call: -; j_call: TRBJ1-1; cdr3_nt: TGTGCCAGCAAACAGGGTCGTGGGACCACTGAAGCTTTCTTT; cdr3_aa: CASKQGRGTTEAFF
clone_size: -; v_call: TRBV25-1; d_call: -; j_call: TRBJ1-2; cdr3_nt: TGTGCCAGCAGTGAATTCAACTCATATGGCTACACCTTC; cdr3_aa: CASSEFNSYGYTF
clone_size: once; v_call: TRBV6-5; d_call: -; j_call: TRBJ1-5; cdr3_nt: TGTGCCAGCAGCCTAAGGGGCGATCAGCCCCAGCATTTT; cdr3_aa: CASSLRGDQPQHF
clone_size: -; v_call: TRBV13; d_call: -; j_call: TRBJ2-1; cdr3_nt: TGTGCCAGCAGCACCCGACAGGTTAGCTCCTACAATGAGCAGTTCTTC; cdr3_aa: CASSTRQVSSYNEQFF
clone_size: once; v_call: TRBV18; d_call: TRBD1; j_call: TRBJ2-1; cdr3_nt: TGTGCCAGCTCAACGGGACAGGGGTTAGGTGAGCAGTTCTTC; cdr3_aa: CASSTGQGLGEQFF
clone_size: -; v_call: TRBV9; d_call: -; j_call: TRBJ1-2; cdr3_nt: TGTGCCAGCAGCGTAGGGTCGGGGGGCAGCACTAACTATGGCTACACCTTC; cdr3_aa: CASSVGSGGSTNYGYTF
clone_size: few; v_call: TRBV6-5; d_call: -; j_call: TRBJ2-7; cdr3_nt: TGTGCCAGCAGCCCGACAGCTCTCGAGCAGTACTTC; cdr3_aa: CASSPTALEQYF
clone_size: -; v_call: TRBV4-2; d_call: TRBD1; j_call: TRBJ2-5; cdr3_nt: TGTGCCAGCAGCCAAGATCCCAACAGGGGGGCTAGATACTTC; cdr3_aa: CASSQDPNRGARYF
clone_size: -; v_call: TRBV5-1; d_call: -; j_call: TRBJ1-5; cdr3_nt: TGCGCCAGCAGCGAGGGGGGGGGTTTGAGCAATCAGCCCCAGCATTTT; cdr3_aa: CASSEGGGLSNQPQHF
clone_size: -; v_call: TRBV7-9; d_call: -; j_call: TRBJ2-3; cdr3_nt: TGTGCCAGCAGCCTGAGGACAGCTACAGATACGCAGTATTTT; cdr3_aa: CASSLRTATDTQYF
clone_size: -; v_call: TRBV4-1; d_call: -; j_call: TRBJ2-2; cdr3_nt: TGCGCCAGCAGCCAAGATCGGGCACAGGTTTCCACCGGGGAGCTGTTTTTT; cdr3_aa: CASSQDRAQVSTGELFF
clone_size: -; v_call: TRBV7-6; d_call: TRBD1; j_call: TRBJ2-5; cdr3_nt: TGTGCCAGCAGCGTATCGGGACAGGGGGCAGAGACCCAGTACTTC; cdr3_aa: CASSVSGQGAETQYF
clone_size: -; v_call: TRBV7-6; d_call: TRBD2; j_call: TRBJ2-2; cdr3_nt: TGTGCCAGCAGCTTCGGGGGGGGTAATAATAACGCCGGGGAGCTGTTTTTT; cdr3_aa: CASSFGGGNNNAGELFF
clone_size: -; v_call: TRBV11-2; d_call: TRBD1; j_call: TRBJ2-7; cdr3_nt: TGTGCCAGCAGCTTAGACTGGGACAGGCTGTACGAGCAGTACTTC; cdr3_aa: CASSLDWDRLYEQYF
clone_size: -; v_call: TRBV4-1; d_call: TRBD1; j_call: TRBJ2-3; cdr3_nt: TGCGCCAGCAGCCAAGATCCGGGACAGCCAGTGGACACAGATACGCAGTATTTT; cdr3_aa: CASSQDPGQPVDTDTQYF
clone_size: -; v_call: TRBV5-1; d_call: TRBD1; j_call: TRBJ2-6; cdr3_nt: TGCGCCAGCAGCTTGTCTAGGGACAGGGGGCCTGGGGCCAACGTCCTGACTTTC; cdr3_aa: CASSLSRDRGPGANVLTF
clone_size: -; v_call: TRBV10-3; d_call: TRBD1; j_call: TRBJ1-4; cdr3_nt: TGTGCCATCAGTGAGTCGCGACAGGGCGGCGAAAAACTGTTTTTT; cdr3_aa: CAISESRQGGEKLFF
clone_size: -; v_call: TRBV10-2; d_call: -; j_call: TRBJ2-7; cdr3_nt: TGCGCCAGCAGTGGGCGGGAACCCTACGAGCAGTACTTC; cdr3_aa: CASSGREPYEQYF
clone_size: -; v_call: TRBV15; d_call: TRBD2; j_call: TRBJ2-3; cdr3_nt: TGTGCCACCAGCAAACTAGCGGGGATTACAGATACGCAGTATTTT; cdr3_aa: CATSKLAGITDTQYF
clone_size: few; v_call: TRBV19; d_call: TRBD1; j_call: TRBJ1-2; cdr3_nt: TGTGCCAGTAGTATGACAGGGATCGGTGGCTACACCTTC; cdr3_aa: CASSMTGIGGYTF
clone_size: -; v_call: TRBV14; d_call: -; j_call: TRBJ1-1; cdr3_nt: TGTGCCAGCAGCCAAGGAATAGGTCGGAGGACTGAAGCTTTCTTT; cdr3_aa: CASSQGIGRRTEAFF
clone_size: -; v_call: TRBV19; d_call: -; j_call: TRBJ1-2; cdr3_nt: TGTGCCAGTAGTATAGAAGCGAGTAGGGGCTACACCTTC; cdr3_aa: CASSIEASRGYTF
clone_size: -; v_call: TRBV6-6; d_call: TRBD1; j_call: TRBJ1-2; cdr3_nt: TGTGCCAGCAGTTACGCCGGACAGGGAGTATATGGCTACACCTTC; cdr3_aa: CASSYAGQGVYGYTF
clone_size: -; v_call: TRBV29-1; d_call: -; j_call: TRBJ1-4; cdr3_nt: TGCAGCGTCGCAGGGTATAAAGAAAAACTGTTTTTT; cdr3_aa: CSVAGYKEKLFF
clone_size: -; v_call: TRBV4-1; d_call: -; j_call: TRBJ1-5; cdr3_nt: TGCGCCAGCAGCCAAGTCGGGGGTCAGCCCCAGCATTTT; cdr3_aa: CASSQVGGQPQHF
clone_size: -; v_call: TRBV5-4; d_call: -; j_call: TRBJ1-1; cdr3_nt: TGTGCCAGCAGCTTGGAAAGGGGTGGGGCTGAAGCTTTCTTT; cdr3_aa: CASSLERGGAEAFF
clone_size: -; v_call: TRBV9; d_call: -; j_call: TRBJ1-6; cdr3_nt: TGTGCCAGCAGCACGGGGGGGAGCTATAATTCACCCCTCCACTTT; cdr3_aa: CASSTGGSYNSPLHF
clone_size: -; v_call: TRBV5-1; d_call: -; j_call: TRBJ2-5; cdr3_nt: TGCGCCAGCAGCTTGATAGGAGGGGGGGCACAAGAGACCCAGTACTTC; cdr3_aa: CASSLIGGGAQETQYF
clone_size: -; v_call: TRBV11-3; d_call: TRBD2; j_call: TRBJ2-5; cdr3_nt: TGTGCCAGCAGCCCCCGGGGGGGGGAAGAGACCCAGTACTTC; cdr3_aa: CASSPRGGEETQYF
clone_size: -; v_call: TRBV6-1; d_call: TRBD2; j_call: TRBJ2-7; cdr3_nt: TGTGCCAGCAGTGACATGGGGGGGACCTACGAGCAGTACTTC; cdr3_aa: CASSDMGGTYEQYF
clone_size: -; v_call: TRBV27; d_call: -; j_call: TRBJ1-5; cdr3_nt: TGTGCCAGCAGTTTAGGCCCCCCCAGGGGGCCCCAGCATTTT; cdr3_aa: CASSLGPPRGPQHF
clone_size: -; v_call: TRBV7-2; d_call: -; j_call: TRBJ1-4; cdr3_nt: TGTGCCAGCAGCCCCAACTTACACCGGGGTGAAAAACTGTTTTTT; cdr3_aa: CASSPNLHRGEKLFF
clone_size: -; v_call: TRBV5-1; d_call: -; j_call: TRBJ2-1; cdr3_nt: TGCGCCAGCAGGTTATTGAATGAGCAGTTCTTC; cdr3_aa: CASRLLNEQFF
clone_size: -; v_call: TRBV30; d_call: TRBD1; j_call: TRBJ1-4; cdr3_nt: TGTGCCTGGAGTACCGGACAGGATTATGGAAAACTGTTTTTT; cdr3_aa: CAWSTGQDYGKLFF
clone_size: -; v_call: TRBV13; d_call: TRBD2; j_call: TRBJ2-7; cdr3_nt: TGTGCCAGCAGCTTAATGGGACTAGCTCCTTACGAGCAGTACTTC; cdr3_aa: CASSLMGLAPYEQYF
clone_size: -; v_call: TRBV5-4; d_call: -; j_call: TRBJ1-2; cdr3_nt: TGTGCCAGCAGCTTCCGGACAGTATCCGGTGGCTACACCTTC; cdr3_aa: CASSFRTVSGGYTF
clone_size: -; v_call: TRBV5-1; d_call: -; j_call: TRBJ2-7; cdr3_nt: TGCGCCAGCAGCTTGCTCTCAGCCTACGAGCAGTACTTC; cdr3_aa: CASSLLSAYEQYF
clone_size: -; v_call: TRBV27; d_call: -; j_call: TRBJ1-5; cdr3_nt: TGTGCCAGCAGTTTATTGCAGGGTCGCAATCAGCCCCAGCATTTT; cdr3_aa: CASSLLQGRNQPQHF
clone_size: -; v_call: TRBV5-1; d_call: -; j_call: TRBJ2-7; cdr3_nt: TGCGCCAGCAGCTTGGGTGCAGGCGAGCAGTACTTC; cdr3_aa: CASSLGAGEQYF
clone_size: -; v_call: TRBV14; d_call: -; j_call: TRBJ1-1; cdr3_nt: TGTGCCAGCAGCCAAGAACAGAGCAACACTGAAGCTTTCTTT; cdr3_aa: CASSQEQSNTEAFF
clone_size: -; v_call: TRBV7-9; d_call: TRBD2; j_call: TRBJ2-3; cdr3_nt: TGTGCCAGCAGCTTCGGCGGGGGGCTCACAGATACGCAGTATTTT; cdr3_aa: CASSFGGGLTDTQYF
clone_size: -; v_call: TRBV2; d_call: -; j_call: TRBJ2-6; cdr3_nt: TGTGCCAGCAGTGAGCGGAGGAGCGCTGGGGCCAACGTCCTGACTTTC; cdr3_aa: CASSERRSAGANVLTF